This T cell receptor (beta chain) was identified in a study of T cell repertoires in cytomegalovirus infection. Background on the study: CMV infection together with matching HLA type was indicated by public TCR beta signatures.

V shed 5 bases and J shed 2 bases, with 9 bases lying between them. This CDR3 has 13 residues. This clonotype was seen only a few times. Each CDR3 protein gets one entry after TCRdb re-called the reads with MiXCR. This table holds a few hundred thousand distinct CDR3 sequences, over 15% found once. Sample: PBMCs. The chain joins TRBV12-3 or TRBV12-4 to TRBJ1-1, with D possibly matching TRBD1 (5 bases). The TCR sequence derives from a human donor in good health (CMV status not recorded). Some clones in this sample may be carry-over from other donors' samples. CDR3: CASSPTENTEAFF. In DNA form, the CDR3 reads TGTGCCAGCAGTCCGACAGAAAACACTGAAGCTTTCTTT.